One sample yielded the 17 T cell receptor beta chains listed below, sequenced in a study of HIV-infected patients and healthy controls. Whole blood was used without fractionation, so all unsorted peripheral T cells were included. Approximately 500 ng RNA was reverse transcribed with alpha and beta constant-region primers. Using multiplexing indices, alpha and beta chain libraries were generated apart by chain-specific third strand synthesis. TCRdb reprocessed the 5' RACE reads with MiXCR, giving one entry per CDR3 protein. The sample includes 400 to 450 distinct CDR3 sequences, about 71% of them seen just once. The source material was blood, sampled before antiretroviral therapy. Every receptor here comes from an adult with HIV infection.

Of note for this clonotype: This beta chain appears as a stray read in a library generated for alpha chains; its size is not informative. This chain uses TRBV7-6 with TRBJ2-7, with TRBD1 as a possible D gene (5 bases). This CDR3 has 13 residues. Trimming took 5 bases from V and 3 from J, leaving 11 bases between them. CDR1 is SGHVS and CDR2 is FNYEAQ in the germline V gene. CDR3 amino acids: CASSPSQGYEQYF. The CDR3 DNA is TGTGCCAGCAGCCCCTCCCAGGGCTACGAGCAGTACTTC. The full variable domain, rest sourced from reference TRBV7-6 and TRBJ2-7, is GAGVSQSPRYKVTKRGQDVALRCDPISGHVSLYWYRQALGQGPEFLTYFNYEAQQDKSGLPNDRFSAERPEGSISTLTIQRTEQRDSAMYRCASSPSQGYEQYFGPGTRLTVT.

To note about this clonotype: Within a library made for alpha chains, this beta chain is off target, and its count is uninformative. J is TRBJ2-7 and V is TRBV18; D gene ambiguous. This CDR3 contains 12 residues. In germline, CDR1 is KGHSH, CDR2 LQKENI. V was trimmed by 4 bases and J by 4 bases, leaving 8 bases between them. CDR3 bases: TGTGCCAGCTCACTCCAAGGGTACGAGCAGTACTTC. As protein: CASSLQGYEQYF.

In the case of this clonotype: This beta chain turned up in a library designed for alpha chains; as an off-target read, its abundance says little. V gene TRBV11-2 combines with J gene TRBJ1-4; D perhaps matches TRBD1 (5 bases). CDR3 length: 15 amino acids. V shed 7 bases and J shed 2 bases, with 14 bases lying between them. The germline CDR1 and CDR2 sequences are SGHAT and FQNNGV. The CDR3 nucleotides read TGTGCCAGCAAAAGAGGGGAGTTGACTAATGAAAAACTGTTTTTT. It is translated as CASKRGELTNEKLFF.

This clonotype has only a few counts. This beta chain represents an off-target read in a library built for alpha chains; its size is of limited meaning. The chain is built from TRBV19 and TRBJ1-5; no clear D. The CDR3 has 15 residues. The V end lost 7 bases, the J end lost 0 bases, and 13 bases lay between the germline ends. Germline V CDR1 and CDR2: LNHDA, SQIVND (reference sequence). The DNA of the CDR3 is TGTGCCAGTACCCCGGGAGGGTATAGCAATCAGCCCCAGCATTTT. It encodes CASTPGGYSNQPQHF.

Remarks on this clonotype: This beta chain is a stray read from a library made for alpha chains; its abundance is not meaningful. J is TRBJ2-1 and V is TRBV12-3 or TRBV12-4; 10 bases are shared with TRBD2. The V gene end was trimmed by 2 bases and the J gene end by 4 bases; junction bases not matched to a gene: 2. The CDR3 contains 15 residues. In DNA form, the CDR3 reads TGTGCCAGCAGTTTACGGACTAGCGGTTACAATGAGCAGTTCTTC. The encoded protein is CASSLRTSGYNEQFF.

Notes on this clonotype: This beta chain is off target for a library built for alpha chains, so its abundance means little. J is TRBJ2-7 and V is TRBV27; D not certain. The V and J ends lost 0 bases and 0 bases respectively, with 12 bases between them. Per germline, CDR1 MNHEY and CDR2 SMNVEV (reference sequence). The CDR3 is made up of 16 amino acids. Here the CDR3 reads CASSLSPAYLSYEQYF. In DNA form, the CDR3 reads TGTGCCAGCAGTTTATCCCCGGCATATCTCTCCTACGAGCAGTACTTC.

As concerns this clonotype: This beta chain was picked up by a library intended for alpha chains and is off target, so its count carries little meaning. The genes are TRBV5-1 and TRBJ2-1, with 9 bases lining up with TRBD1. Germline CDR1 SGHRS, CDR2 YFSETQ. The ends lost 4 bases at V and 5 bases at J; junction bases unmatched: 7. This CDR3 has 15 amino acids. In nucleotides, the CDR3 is TGCGCCAGCAGCACCGGACAGGGGAGAGACAATGAGCAGTTCTTC. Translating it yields CASSTGQGRDNEQFF.

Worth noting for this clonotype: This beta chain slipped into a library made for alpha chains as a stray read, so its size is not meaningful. This CDR3 is CASSLYVRVVAGELFF. Here the CDR3 DNA reads TGTGCCAGCAGTTTATATGTTAGGGTGGTGGCGGGGGAGCTGTTTTTT. V is TRBV12-3 or TRBV12-4 and J is TRBJ2-2; D is ambiguous. This CDR3 is 16 amino acids long. V gave up 2 bases and J gave up 8 bases, with 18 bases separating them.

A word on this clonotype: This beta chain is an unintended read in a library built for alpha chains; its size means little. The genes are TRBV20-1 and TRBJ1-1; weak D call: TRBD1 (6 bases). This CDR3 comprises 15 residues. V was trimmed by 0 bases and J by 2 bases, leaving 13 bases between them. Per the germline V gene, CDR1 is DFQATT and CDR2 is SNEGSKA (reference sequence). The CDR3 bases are TGCAGTGCTAGAGATTACAGGGCACTCAACACTGAAGCTTTCTTT. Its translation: CSARDYRALNTEAFF.

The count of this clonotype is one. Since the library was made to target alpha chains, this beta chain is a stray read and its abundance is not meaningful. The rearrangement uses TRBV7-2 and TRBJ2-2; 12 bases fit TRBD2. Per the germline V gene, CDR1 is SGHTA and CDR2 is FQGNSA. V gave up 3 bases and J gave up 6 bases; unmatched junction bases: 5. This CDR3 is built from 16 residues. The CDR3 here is CASSFSLAGGAGELFF. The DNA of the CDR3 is TGTGCCAGCAGCTTCTCACTAGCGGGAGGTGCCGGGGAGCTGTTTTTT.

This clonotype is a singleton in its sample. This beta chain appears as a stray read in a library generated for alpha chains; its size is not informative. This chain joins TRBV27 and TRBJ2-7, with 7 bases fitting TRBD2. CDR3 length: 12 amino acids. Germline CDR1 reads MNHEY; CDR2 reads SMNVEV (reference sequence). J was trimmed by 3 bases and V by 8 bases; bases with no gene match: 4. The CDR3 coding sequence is TGTGCCAGCGGACTAGACCTCTACGAGCAGTACTTC. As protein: CASGLDLYEQYF.

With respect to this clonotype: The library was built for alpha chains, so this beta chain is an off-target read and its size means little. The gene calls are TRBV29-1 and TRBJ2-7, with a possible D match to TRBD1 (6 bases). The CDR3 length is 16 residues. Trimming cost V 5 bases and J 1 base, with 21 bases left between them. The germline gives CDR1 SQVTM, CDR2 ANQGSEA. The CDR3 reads CSVLRSLTGTSYEQYF. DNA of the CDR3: TGCAGCGTTTTGCGCTCACTTACCGGGACATCCTACGAGCAGTACTTC.

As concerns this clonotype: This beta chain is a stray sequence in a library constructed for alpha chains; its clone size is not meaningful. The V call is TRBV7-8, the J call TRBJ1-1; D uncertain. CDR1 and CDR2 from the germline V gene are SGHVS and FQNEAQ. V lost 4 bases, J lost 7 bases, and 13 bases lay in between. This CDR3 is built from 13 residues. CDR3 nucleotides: TGTGCCAGCAGCTCAATCCCCGAAAGTGAAGCTTTCTTT. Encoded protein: CASSSIPESEAFF.

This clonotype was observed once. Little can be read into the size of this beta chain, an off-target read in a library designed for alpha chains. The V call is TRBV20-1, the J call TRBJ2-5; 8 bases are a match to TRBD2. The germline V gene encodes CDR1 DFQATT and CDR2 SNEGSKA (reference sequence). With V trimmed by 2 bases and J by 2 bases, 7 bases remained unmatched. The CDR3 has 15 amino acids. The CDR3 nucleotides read TGCAGTGCTAGAAGTCCGGGAGGGCGTCAAGAGACCCAGTACTTC. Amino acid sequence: CSARSPGGRQETQYF.

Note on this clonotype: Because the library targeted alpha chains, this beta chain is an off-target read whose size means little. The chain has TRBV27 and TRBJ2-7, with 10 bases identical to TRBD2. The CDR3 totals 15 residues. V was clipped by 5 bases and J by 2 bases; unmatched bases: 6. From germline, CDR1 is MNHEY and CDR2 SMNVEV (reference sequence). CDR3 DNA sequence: TGTGCCAGCAGTCCCGGACTAGCGGCCACCTACGAGCAGTACTTC. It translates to CASSPGLAATYEQYF.

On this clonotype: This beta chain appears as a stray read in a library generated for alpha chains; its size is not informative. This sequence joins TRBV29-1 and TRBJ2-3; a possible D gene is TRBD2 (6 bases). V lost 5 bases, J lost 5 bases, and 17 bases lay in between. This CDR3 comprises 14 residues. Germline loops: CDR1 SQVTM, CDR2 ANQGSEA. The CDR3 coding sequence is TGCAGCGTTCAAGGACGGGGACTGGGAGATACGCAGTATTTT. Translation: CSVQGRGLGDTQYF.

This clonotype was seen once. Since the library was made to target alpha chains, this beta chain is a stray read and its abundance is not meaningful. The CDR3 spells CASSPTPSGGLSEQFF. In DNA, the CDR3 is TGTGCCAGCAGTCCAACCCCTAGCGGGGGGCTAAGTGAGCAGTTCTTC. The gene calls are TRBV28 and TRBJ2-1, with 11 bases fitting TRBD2. The CDR3 consists of 16 residues. J lost 9 bases, V lost 5 bases, and 12 bases had no gene match. Germline CDR1 reads MDHEN; CDR2 reads SYDVKM.